What follows are 18 T cell receptor beta chains derived from one specimen sequenced in a study of blood T cell repertoires in COVID-19. Clones were sequenced by immunoSEQ multiplex PCR, and TCRdb holds only the in-frame ones, with some missing. The table lists about 300,000 clones, roughly 90% of them singletons. Sequences were obtained from peripheral blood. These TCRs come from a woman in her 30s with COVID-19, enrolled during active disease.

V and J are TRBV6-5 and TRBJ1-4, with 9 bases aligning to TRBD1. This CDR3 has 14 amino acids. Trimming cost V 5 bases and J 8 bases; bases outside gene matches: 6. CDR1 is MNHEY and CDR2 is SVGAGI in the germline V gene. CDR3 bases: TGTGCCAGCAGTCGGACAGGGGTGCGGGAAAAACTGTTTTTT. Translating gives CASSRTGVREKLFF.

The V call is TRBV10-2, the J call TRBJ1-5, with TRBD1 matching over 9 bases. After removal of 0 bases from V and 4 bases from J, the junction contained 4 bases not matched to a gene. This CDR3 region has 16 residues. The germline gives CDR1 WSHSY, CDR2 SAAADI. The CDR3 sequence: CASSESETGGNQPQHF. Here the CDR3 DNA reads TGCGCCAGCAGTGAGTCGGAGACAGGGGGGAATCAGCCCCAGCATTTT.

In its sample, this clone was seen a few times. The chain has TRBV18 and TRBJ2-7; TRBD2 matches at 9 bases. The V and J ends lost 1 base and 6 bases, in that order; junction bases with no gene match: 4. The CDR3 length is 14 residues. CDR1 and CDR2 from the germline V gene are KGHSH and LQKENI. In DNA form, the CDR3 reads TGTGCCAGCTCACCACTAGCGGGGGTCGGCGAGCAGTACGTC. Its translation is CASSPLAGVGEQYV.

The gene calls are TRBV28 and TRBJ1-6, with a tentative D call TRBD1 (6 bases). The CDR3 length is 14 residues. CDR1 and CDR2 from the germline V gene are MDHEN and SYDVKM. Trimming pared 6 bases from V and 4 bases from J, leaving 10 bases between. The CDR3 DNA reads TGTGCCAGCAGACAGGGACGTTATAATTCACCCCTCCACTTT. As protein: CASRQGRYNSPLHF.

The gene calls are TRBV19 and TRBJ2-2, with D tentatively TRBD1 (6 bases). The germline CDR1 and CDR2 sequences are LNHDA and SQIVND (reference sequence). The CDR3 has 13 amino acids. Between the trimmed V and J ends, which lost 9 bases and 2 bases, there was a span of 10 bases. CDR3 region: CASTGQNTGELFF. The CDR3 nucleotides read TGTGCCAGCACGGGACAAAACACCGGGGAGCTGTTTTTT.

The chain links TRBV29-1 to TRBJ1-2; TRBD1 is a possible D gene (5 bases). The CDR3 length is 15 residues. Germline CDR1 SQVTM, CDR2 ANQGSEA. V lost 0 bases and J lost 8, with 19 bases in between. The DNA for the CDR3 is TGCAGCGTTGAAGATCTAACAGGCGAGGCGGGAGGCTACACCTTC. The encoded protein is CSVEDLTGEAGGYTF.

The chain uses TRBV15 and TRBJ1-2, with 7 bases matching TRBD1. The CDR3 length is 15 residues. In germline, CDR1 is LNHNV, CDR2 YYDKDF (reference sequence). Trimming took 5 bases from V and 6 from J; bases not matched to a gene: 12. CDR3 bases: TGTGCCACCAGCTGGCCGGGAGGGGGCTCGGATGGCTACACCTTC. This encodes CATSWPGGGSDGYTF.

This chain joins TRBV3-1 (or the pseudogene TRBV3-2) and TRBJ1-4; D unresolved. This CDR3 region has 16 residues. Germline CDR1 LGHDT, CDR2 YNNKEL (reference sequence). V was cut by 0 bases and J by 8 bases, with 16 bases left in between. The CDR3 region is CASSQDWRVLGEKLFF. CDR3 DNA sequence: TGTGCCAGCAGCCAAGATTGGAGGGTTCTTGGCGAAAAACTGTTTTTT.

The V gene is TRBV11-2, the J gene TRBJ2-3; 8 bases map to TRBD2. Unmatched junction bases numbered 15, after V lost 2 bases and J lost 11 bases. The CDR3 covers 16 residues. Germline V gene data show CDR1 as SGHAT and CDR2 as FQNNGV. In DNA form, the CDR3 reads TGTGCCAGCAGCTTAACGGGGGGGTCCCCCGGGGGTGGGCAGTATTTT. Protein sequence: CASSLTGGSPGGGQYF.

This chain connects TRBV5-1 to TRBJ1-5; D not certain. Germline loops: CDR1 SGHRS, CDR2 YFSETQ. V was pared by 1 base and J by 0 bases, with 8 bases between. The CDR3 is made up of 15 amino acids. CDR3 DNA: TGCGCCAGCAGCTTGTACGGTGATAGCAATCAGCCCCAGCATTTT. Translating gives CASSLYGDSNQPQHF.

This chain uses TRBV28 with TRBJ1-5; 12 bases are a match to TRBD1. The CDR3 has 15 residues. Germline CDR1 MDHEN, CDR2 SYDVKM. After removal of 8 bases from V and 6 bases from J, the junction contained 8 bases not matched to a gene. The DNA for the CDR3 is TGTGCCAGCCCGCCAGGGACAGGGGGCCTTCAGCCCCAGCATTTT. This codes for CASPPGTGGLQPQHF.

The chain links TRBV3-1 (or the pseudogene TRBV3-2) to TRBJ2-7, with 11 nucleotides matching TRBD2. CDR1 is LGHDT and CDR2 is YNNKEL in the germline V gene (reference sequence). The CDR3 consists of 14 residues. V shed 4 bases and J 3 bases; nucleotides not matched to a gene: 2. Written as DNA, the CDR3 is TGTGCCAGCAGCCCCACTAGCGGGGGCTACGAGCAGTACTTC. Translation gives CASSPTSGGYEQYF.

This clone was picked up many times. The chain couples TRBV2 to TRBJ1-4, with TRBD1 matching over 7 bases. V trimming: 4 bases; J trimming: 6 bases; junction bases outside the gene matches: 5. The CDR3 spans 14 residues. Per the germline V gene, CDR1 is SNHLY and CDR2 is FYNNEI. CDR3 region: CASSVGDSDEKLFF. The CDR3 nucleotides are TGTGCCAGCAGTGTTGGGGACAGTGATGAAAAACTGTTTTTT. Full variable domain (rest looked up from reference TRBV2 and TRBJ1-4): EPEVTQTPSHQVTQMGQEVILRCVPISNHLYFYWYRQILGQKVEFLVSFYNNEISEKSEIFDDQFSVERPDGSNFTLKIRSTKLEDSAMYFCASSVGDSDEKLFFGSGTQLSVL.

The chain employs TRBV5-1 and TRBJ1-1, with D perhaps TRBD1 (6 bases). The germline V gene encodes CDR1 SGHRS and CDR2 YFSETQ. There are 16 residues in the CDR3. V lost 4 bases and J lost 0, with 16 bases in between. The CDR3 protein is CASSLRPGGMNTEAFF. In nucleotides, the CDR3 is TGCGCCAGCAGCCTCCGGCCGGGGGGCATGAACACTGAAGCTTTCTTT. The whole variable domain, filled in from reference TRBV5-1 and TRBJ1-1, reads KAGVTQTPRYLIKTRGQQVTLSCSPISGHRSVSWYQQTPGQGLQFLFEYFSETQRNKGNFPGRFSGRQFSNSRSEMNVSTLELGDSALYLCASSLRPGGMNTEAFFGQGTRLTVV.

This chain uses TRBV6-5 with TRBJ2-7, with 8 nucleotides matching TRBD1. CDR1 MNHEY and CDR2 SVGAGI come from the germline V gene. The CDR3 spans 15 residues. The V gene end was trimmed by 5 bases and the J gene end by 3 bases; junction bases not matched to a gene: 9. DNA for the CDR3: TGTGCCAGCAGTAAGGGACAGGCGAGAAACTACGAGCAGTACTTC. Its translation is CASSKGQARNYEQYF.

The V and J genes are TRBV5-4 and TRBJ2-3; TRBD2 matches 8 bases. V lost 1 base and J lost 3; bases outside the gene matches: 1. There are 14 residues in the CDR3. Germline assignment: CDR1 SGHNT and CDR2 YYREEE (reference sequence). For the CDR3, the DNA is TGTGCCAGCAGCTTGCGGGGGGGAACAGATACGCAGTATTTT. Translating it yields CASSLRGGTDTQYF.

This clone was seen only once. The genes are TRBV15 and TRBJ1-4; D ambiguous. Germline V gives CDR1 LNHNV, CDR2 YYDKDF (reference sequence). V gave up 3 bases and J gave up 3 bases, with 14 bases separating them. This CDR3 contains 16 residues. CDR3 coding DNA: TGTGCCACCAGCAGTGCCCTTCTCGGAGCTAATGAAAAACTGTTTTTT. It codes for CATSSALLGANEKLFF. Supplemented by reference TRBV15 and TRBJ1-4, the full variable domain reads DAMVIQNPRYQVTQFGKPVTLSCSQTLNHNVMYWYQQKSSQAPKLLFHYYDKDFNNEADTPDNFQSRRPNTSFCFLDIRSPGLGDTAMYLCATSSALLGANEKLFFGSGTQLSVL.

This clone has a single count. The chain is built from TRBV28 and TRBJ2-5; D remains ambiguous. The CDR3 has 17 residues. Between the trimmed V and J ends, which lost 5 bases and 2 bases, there was a span of 21 bases. Germline CDR1 and CDR2: MDHEN and SYDVKM. The CDR3 loop is CASSPTIRLTFQETQYF. The DNA of the CDR3 is TGTGCCAGCAGTCCTACGATCCGGCTGACATTTCAAGAGACCCAGTACTTC.